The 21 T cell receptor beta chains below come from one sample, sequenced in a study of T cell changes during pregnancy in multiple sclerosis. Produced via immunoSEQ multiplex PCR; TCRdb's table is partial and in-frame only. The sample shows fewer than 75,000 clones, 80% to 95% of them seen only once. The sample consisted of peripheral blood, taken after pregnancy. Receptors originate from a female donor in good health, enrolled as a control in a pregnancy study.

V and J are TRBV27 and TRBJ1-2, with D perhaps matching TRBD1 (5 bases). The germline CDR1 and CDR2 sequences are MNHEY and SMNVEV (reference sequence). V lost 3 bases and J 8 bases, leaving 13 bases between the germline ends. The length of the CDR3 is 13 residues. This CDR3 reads CASSLRQGWGYTF. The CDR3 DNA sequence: TGTGCCAGCAGTTTGAGGCAGGGCTGGGGCTACACCTTC.

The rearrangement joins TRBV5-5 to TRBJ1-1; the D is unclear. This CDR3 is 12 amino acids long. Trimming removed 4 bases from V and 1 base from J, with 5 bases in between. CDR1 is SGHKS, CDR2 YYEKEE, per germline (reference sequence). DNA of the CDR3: TGTGCCAGCAGCCGAGGGAACACTGAAGCTTTCTTT. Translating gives CASSRGNTEAFF.

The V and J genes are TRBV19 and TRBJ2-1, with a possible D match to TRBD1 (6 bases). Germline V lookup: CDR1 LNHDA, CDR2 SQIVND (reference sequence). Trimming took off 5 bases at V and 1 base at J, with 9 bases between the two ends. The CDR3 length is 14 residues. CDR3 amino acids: CASSEGQSYNEQFF. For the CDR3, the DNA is TGTGCCAGTAGTGAAGGACAGTCCTACAATGAGCAGTTCTTC.

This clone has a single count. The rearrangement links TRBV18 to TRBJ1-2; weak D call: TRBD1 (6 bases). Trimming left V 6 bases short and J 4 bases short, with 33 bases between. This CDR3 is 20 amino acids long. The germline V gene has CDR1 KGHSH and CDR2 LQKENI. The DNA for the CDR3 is TGTGCCAGCTCCCCGACTTCTCCCCCCGGACAGCGCATTAGAGGCTATGGCTACACCTTC. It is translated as CASSPTSPPGQRIRGYGYTF.

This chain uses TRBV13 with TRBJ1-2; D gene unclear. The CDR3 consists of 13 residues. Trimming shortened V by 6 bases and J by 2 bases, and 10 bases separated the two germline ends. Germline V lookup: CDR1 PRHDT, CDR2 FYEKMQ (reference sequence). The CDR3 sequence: CASSSENNYGYTF. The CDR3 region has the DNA TGTGCCAGCAGTTCGGAGAACAACTATGGCTACACCTTC.

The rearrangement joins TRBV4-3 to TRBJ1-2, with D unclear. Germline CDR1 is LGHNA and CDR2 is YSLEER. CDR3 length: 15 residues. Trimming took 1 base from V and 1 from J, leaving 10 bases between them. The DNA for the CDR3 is TGCGCCAGCAGCCAAGTACAGAGCTATAACTATGGCTACACCTTC. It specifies CASSQVQSYNYGYTF.

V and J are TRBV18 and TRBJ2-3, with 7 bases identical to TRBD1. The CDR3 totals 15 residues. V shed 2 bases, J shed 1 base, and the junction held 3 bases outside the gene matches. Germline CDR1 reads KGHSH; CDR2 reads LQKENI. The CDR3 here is CASSPNRGGTDTQYF. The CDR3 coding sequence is TGTGCCAGCTCACCAAACAGGGGAGGCACAGATACGCAGTATTTT.

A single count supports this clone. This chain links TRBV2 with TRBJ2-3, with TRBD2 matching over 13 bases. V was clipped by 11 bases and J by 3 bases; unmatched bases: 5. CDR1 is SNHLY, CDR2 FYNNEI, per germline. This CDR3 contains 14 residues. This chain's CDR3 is CACGLAGVTDTQYF. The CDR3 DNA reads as TGTGCCTGCGGACTAGCGGGGGTAACAGATACGCAGTATTTT.

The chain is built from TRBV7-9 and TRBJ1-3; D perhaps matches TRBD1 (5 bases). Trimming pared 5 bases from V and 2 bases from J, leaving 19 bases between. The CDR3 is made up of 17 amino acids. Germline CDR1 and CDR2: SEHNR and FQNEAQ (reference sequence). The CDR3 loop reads CASSGGAAPFAGNTIYF. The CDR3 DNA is TGTGCCAGCAGCGGTGGGGCAGCTCCCTTTGCTGGAAACACCATATATTTT.

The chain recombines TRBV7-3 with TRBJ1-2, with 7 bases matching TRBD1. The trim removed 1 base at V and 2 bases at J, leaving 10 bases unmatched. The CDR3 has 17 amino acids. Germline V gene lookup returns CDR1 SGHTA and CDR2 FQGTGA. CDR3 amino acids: CASSLSPGTGANYGYTF. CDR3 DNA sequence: TGTGCCAGCAGCTTAAGTCCAGGTACAGGGGCGAACTATGGCTACACCTTC.

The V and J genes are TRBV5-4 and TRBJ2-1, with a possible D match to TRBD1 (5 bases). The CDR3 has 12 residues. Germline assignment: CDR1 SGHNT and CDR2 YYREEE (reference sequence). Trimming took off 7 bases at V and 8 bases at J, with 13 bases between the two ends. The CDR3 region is CASGAGLDEQFF. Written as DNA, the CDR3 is TGTGCCAGCGGGGCAGGGCTAGATGAGCAGTTCTTC.

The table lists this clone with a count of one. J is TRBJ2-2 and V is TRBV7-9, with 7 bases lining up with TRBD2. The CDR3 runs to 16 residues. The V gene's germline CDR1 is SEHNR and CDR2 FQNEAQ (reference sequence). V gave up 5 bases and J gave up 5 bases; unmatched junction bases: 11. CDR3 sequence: CASSPRGDARTGELFF. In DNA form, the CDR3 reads TGTGCCAGCAGCCCTCGGGGGGATGCGAGGACCGGGGAGCTGTTTTTT. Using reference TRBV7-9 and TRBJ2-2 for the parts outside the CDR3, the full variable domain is DTGVSQNPRHKITKRGQNVTFRCDPISEHNRLYWYRQTLGQGPEFLTYFQNEAQLEKSRLLSDRFSAERPKGSFSTLEIQRTEQGDSAMYLCASSPRGDARTGELFFGEGSRLTVL.

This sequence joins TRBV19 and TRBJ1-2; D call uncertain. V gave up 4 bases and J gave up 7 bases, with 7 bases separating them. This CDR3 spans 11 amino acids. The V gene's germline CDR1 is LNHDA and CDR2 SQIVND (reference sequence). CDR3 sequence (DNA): TGTGCCAGTAGTAAACAGATTGGCTACACCTTC. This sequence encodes CASSKQIGYTF.

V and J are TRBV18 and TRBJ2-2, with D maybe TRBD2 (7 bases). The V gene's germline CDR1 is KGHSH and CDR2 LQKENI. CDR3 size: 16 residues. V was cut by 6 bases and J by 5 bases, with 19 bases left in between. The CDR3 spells CASSLPGGPRTGELFF. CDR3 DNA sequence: TGTGCCAGCTCGCTTCCGGGGGGCCCGAGAACCGGGGAGCTGTTTTTT.

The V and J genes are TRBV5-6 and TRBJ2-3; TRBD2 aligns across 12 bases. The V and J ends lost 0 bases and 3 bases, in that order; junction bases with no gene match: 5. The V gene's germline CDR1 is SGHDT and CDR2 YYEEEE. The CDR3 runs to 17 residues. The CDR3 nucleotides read TGTGCCAGCAGCTTGGCCGGAACTAGCGGGGGGACAGATACGCAGTATTTT. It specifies CASSLAGTSGGTDTQYF.

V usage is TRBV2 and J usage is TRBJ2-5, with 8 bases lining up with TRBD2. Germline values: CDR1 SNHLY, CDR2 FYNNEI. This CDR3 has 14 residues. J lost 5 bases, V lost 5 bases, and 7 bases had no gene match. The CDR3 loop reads CASSYFSGDETQYF. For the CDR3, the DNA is TGTGCCAGCAGTTACTTTAGCGGGGATGAGACCCAGTACTTC.

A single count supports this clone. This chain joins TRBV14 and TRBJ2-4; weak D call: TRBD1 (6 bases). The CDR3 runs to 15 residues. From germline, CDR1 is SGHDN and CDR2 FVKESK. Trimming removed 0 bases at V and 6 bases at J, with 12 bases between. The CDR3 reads CASSQDQGPGNIQYF. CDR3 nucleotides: TGTGCCAGCAGCCAAGATCAGGGGCCAGGAAACATTCAGTACTTC.

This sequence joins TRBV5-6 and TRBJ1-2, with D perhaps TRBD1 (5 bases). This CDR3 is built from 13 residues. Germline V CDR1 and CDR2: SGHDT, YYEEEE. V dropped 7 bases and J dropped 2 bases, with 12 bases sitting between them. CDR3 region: CASGQQVNYGYTF. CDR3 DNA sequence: TGTGCCAGCGGGCAACAGGTCAACTATGGCTACACCTTC.

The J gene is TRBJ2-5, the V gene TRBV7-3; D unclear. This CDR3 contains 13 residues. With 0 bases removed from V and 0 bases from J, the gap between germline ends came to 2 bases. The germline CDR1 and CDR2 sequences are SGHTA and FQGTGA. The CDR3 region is CASSLTNQETQYF. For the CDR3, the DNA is TGTGCCAGCAGCTTAACTAACCAAGAGACCCAGTACTTC. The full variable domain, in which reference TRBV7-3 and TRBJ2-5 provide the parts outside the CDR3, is GAGVSQTPSNKVTEKGKYVELRCDPISGHTALYWYRQSLGQGPEFLIYFQGTGAADDSGLPNDRFFAVRPEGSVSTLKIQRTERGDSAVYLCASSLTNQETQYFGPGTRLLVL.

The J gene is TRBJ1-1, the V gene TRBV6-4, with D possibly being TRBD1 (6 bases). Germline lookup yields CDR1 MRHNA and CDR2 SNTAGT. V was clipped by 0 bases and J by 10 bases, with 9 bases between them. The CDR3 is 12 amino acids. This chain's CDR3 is CASSDSRGSAFF. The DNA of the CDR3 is TGTGCCAGCAGTGACTCGAGGGGGTCAGCTTTCTTT.

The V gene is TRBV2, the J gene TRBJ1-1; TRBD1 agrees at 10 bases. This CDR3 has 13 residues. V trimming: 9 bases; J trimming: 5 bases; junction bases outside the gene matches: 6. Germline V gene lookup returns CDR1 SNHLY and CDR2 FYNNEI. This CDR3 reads CASGDRGRTEAFF. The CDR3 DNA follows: TGTGCCAGTGGGGACAGGGGAAGAACTGAAGCTTTCTTT.